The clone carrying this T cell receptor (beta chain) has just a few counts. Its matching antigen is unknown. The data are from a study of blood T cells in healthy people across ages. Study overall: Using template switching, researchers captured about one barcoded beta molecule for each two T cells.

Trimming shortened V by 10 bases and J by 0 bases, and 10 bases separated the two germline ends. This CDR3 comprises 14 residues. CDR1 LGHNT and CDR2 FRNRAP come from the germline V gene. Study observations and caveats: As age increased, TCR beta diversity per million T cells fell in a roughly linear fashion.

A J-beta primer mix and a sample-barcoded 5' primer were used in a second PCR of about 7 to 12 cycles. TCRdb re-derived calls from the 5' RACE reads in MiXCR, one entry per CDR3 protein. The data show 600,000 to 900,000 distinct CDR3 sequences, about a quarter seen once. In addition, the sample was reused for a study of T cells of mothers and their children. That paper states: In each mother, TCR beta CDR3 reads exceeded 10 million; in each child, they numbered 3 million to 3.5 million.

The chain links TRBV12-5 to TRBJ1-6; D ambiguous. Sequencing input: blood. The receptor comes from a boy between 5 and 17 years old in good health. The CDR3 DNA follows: TGTGCTACCATGCAAAGCTCCTATAATTCACCCCTCCACTTT. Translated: CATMQSSYNSPLHF.